The clone carrying this TCR beta chain was seen just once. Its antigen is still unknown. Repertoires were generated with immunoSEQ multiplex PCR, while TCRdb's copy carries only in-frame clones and drops some. The table has 72,000 or so clones, about 85% seen once. This record comes from a study of OX40 agonist ivuxolimab in advanced cancers. The wider study: The dose-escalation cohort was around 83% male, with a mean age of about 60 years, ranging about 20 to 85. The study's findings and limits: Normalized T-cell clonal expansion was also low in a subset of nonresponders.

At baseline, cycle 4 day 1, and cycle 7 day 1, blood was sampled. The source of this sequence is an adult with an advanced solid tumor such as melanoma, head and neck, liver or kidney cancer. The specimen was CD4+ or CD8+ T cells sorted from blood, collected in a trial of the OX40 agonist ivuxolimab.

Written as DNA, the CDR3 is TGTGCCAGCAGTTACTCGAGGGGGGGCGTCGGGGAGCTGTTTTTT. Protein product: CASSYSRGGVGELFF. The V gene is TRBV6-5, the J gene TRBJ2-2; tentatively, D is TRBD2 (7 bases). V dropped 0 bases and J dropped 7 bases, with 12 bases sitting between them. The germline CDR1 and CDR2 sequences are MNHEY and SVGAGI. The CDR3 is made up of 15 amino acids.